These 3 T cell receptor beta chains came from one sample sequenced in a study of cytomegalovirus exposure and HLA in healthy donors. Use of 60 Vbeta and 13 Jbeta primers characterized the PCR. Measured with immunoSEQ multiplex PCR; TCRdb has only the in-frame clones, and not every one. The sample contains 150,000 to 250,000 clones, around 79% of which appear only once. Source material: PBMCs. Receptor source: a girl aged 10 to 17 in good health and CMV-seropositive.

This chain links TRBV6-1 with TRBJ2-7, with 7 bases identical to TRBD1. The germline V gene encodes CDR1 MNHNS and CDR2 SASEGT. The CDR3 contains 15 residues. Germline trimming cut 4 bases from V and 3 bases from J; bases unmatched to any gene: 9. The CDR3 region is CASSAADRDLYEQYF. The CDR3 bases are TGTGCCAGCAGTGCTGCCGACAGGGACCTCTACGAGCAGTACTTC.

This clone was seen a single time. The chain has TRBV7-2 and TRBJ2-1, with D unclear. Trimming stripped 3 bases from V and 5 bases from J, with 11 bases between. The V gene's germline CDR1 is SGHTA and CDR2 FQGNSA. The CDR3 runs to 14 residues. This chain's CDR3 is CASSFTYSNNEQFF. The CDR3 DNA is TGTGCCAGCAGCTTTACCTACAGTAACAATGAGCAGTTCTTC.

V and J are TRBV6-6 and TRBJ1-1; the match to TRBD1 covers 7 bases. Germline V CDR1 and CDR2: MNHNY, SVGAGI (reference sequence). This CDR3 spans 15 amino acids. Germline trimming cut 6 bases from V and 5 bases from J; bases unmatched to any gene: 12. Here the CDR3 DNA reads TGTGCCAGCAGACCCCAGACAGGGCGGGTTACTGAAGCTTTCTTT. As protein: CASRPQTGRVTEAFF.